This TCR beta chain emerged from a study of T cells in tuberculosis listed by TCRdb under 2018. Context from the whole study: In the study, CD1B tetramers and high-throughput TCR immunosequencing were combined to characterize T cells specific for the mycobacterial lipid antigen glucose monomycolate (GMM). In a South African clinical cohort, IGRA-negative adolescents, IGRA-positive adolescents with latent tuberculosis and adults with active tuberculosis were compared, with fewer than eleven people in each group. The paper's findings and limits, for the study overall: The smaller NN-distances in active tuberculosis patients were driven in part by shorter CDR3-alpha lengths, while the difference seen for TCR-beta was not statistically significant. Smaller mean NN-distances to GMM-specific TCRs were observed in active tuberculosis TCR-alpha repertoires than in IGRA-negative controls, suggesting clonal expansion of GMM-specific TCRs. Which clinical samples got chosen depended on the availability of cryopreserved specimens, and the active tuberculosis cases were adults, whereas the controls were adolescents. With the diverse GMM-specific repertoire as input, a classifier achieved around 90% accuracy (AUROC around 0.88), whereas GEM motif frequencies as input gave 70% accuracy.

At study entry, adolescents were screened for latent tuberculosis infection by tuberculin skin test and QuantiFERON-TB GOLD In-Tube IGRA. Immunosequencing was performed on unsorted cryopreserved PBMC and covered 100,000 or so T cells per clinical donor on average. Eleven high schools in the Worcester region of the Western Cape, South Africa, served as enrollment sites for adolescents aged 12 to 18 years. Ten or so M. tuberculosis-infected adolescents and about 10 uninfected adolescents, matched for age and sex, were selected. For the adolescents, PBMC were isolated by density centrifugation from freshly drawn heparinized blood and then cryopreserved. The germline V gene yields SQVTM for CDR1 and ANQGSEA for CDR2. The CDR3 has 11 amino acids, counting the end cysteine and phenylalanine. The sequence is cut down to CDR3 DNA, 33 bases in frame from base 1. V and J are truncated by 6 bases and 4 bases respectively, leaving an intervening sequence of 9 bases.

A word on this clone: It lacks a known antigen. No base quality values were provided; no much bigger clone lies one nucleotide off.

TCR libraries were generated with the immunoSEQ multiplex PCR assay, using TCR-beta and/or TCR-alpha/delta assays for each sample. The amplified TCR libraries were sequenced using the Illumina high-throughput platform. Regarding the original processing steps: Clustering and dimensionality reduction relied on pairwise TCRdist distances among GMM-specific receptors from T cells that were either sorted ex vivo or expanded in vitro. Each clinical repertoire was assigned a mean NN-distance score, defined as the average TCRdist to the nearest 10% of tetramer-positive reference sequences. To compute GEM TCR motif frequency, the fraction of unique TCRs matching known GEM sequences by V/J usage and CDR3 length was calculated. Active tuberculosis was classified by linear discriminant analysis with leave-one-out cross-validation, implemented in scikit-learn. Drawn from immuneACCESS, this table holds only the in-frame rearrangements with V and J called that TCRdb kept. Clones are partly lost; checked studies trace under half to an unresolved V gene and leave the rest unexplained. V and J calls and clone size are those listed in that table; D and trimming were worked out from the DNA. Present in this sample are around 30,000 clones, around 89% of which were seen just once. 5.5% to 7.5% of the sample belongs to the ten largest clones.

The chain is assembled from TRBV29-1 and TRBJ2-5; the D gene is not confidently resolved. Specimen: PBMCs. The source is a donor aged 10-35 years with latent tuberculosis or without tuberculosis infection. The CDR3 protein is CSVGELETQYF. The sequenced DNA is TGCAGCGTAGGAGAATTAGAGACCCAGTACTTC.